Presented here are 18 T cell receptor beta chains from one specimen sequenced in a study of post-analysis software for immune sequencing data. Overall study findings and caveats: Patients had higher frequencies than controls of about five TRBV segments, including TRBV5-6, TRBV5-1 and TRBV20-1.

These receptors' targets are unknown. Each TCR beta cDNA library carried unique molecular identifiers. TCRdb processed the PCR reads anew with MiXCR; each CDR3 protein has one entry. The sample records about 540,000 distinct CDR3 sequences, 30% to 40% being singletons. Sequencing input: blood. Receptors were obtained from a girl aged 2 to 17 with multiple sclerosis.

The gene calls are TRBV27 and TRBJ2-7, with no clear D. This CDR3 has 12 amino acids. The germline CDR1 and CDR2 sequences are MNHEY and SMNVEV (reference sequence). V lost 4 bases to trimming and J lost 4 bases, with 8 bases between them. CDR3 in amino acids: CASSSTQYEQYF. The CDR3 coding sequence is TGTGCCAGCAGTTCGACACAGTACGAGCAGTACTTC.

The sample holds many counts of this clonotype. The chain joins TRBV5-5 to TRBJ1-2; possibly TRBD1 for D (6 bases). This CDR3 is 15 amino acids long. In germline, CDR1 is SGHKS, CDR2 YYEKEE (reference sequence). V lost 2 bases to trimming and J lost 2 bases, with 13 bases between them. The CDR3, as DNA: TGTGCCAGCAGCTTATCAGGGGCCGGAAACTATGGCTACACCTTC. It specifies CASSLSGAGNYGYTF.

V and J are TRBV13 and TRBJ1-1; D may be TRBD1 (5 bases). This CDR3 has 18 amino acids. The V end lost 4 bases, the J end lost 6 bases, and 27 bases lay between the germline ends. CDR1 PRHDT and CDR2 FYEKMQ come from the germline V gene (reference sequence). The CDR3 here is CASSSPRGWGEVEAEAFF. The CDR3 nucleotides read TGTGCCAGCAGCTCCCCTCGGGGCTGGGGCGAGGTCGAGGCTGAAGCTTTCTTT.

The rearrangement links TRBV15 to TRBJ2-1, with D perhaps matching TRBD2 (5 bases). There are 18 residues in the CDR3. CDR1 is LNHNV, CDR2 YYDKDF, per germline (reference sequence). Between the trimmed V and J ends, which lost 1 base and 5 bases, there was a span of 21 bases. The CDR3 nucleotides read TGTGCCACCAGCAGAGCCCTTCAGCGTCGGGGTGAGGACAATGAGCAGTTCTTC. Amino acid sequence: CATSRALQRRGEDNEQFF.

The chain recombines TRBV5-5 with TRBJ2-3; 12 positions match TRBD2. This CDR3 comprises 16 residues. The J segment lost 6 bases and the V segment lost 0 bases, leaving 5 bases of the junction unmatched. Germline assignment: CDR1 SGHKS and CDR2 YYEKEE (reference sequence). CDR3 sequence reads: CASSLGSGLAGDTQYF. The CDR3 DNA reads TGTGCCAGCAGCTTGGGTTCTGGACTAGCGGGGGATACGCAGTATTTT. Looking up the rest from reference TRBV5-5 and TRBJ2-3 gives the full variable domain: DAGVTQSPTHLIKTRGQQVTLRCSPISGHKSVSWYQQVLGQGPQFIFQYYEKEERGRGNFPDRFSARQFPNYSSELNVNALLLGDSALYLCASSLGSGLAGDTQYFGPGTRLTVL.

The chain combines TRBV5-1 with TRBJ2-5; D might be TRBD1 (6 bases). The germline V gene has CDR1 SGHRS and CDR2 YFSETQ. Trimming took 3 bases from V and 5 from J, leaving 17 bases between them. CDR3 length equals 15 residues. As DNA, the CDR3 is TGCGCCAGCAGCTCTGGGCATGTGGGGGCGGAGACCCAGTACTTC. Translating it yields CASSSGHVGAETQYF.

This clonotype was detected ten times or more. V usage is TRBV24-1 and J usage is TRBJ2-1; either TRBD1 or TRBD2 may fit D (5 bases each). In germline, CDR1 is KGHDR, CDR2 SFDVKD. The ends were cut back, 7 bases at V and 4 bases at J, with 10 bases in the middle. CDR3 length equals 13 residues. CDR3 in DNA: TGTGCCACCAGCCGGGACCTATACAATGAGCAGTTCTTC. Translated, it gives CATSRDLYNEQFF.

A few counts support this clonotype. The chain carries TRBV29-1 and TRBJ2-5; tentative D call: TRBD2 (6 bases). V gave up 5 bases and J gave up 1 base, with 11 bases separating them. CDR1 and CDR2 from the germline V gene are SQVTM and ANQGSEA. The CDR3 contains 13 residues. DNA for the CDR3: TGCAGCGTTAAGGAGGGTTCCCAAGAGACCCAGTACTTC. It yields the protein CSVKEGSQETQYF.

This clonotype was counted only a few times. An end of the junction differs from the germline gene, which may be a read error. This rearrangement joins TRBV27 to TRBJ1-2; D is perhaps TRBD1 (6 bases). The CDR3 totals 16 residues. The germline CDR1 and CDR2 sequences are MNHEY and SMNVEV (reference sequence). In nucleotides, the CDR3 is TGTGCCAGCAGTTTCCTACAGGGTGCGGTAAACTATGGCTTCACCTTC. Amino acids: CASSFLQGAVNYGFTF.

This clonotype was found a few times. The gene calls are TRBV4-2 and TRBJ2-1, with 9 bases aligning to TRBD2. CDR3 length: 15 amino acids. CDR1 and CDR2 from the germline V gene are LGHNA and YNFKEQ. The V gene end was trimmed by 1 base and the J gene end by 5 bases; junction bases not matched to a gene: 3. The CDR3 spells CASSQVSSGNNEQFF. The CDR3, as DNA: TGTGCCAGCAGCCAAGTCTCTAGCGGGAACAATGAGCAGTTCTTC.

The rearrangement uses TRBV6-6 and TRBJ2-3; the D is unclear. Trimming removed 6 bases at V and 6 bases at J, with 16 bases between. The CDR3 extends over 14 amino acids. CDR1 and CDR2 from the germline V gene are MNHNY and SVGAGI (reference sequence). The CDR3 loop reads CASSATIRADTQYF. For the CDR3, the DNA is TGTGCCAGCAGCGCAACTATCCGGGCGGATACGCAGTATTTT.

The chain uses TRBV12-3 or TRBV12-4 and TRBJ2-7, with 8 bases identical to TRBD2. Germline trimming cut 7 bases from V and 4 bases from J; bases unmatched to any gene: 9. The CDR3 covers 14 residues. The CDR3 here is CASNPGAGDYEQYF. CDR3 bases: TGTGCCAGCAACCCGGGAGCGGGGGATTACGAGCAGTACTTC.

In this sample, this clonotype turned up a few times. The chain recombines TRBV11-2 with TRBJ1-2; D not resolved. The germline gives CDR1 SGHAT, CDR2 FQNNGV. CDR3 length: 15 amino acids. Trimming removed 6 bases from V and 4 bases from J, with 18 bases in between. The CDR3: CASRRAAIRVYGYTF. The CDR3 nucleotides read TGTGCCAGCAGGAGAGCGGCGATCCGGGTCTATGGCTACACCTTC. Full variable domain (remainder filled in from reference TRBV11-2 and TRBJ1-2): EAGVAQSPRYKIIEKRQSVAFWCNPISGHATLYWYQQILGQGPKLLIQFQNNGVVDDSQLPKDRFSAERLKGVDSTLKIQPAKLEDSAVYLCASRRAAIRVYGYTFGSGTRLTVV.

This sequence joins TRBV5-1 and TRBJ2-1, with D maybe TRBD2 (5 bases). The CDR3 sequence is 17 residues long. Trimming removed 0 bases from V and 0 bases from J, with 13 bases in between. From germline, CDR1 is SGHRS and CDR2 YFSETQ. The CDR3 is CASSLVERMSSYNEQFF. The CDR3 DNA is TGCGCCAGCAGCTTGGTTGAGCGGATGAGCTCCTACAATGAGCAGTTCTTC.

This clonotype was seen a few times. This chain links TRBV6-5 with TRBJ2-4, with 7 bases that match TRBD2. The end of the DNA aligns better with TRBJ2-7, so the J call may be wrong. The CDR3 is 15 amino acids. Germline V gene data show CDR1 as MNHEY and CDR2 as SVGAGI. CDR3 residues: CASSYSPGTNYEQYF. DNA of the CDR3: TGTGCCAGCAGTTACTCCCCCGGGACTAACTACGAGCAGTACTTC.

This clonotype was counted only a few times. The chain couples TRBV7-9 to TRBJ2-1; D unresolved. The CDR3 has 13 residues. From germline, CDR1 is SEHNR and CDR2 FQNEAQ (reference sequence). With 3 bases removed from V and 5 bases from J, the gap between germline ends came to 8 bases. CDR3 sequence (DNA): TGTGCCAGCAGCTTTGGGGTCGACAATGAGCAGTTCTTC. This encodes CASSFGVDNEQFF. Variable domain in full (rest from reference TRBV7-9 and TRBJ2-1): DTGVSQNPRHKITKRGQNVTFRCDPISEHNRLYWYRQTLGQGPEFLTYFQNEAQLEKSRLLSDRFSAERPKGSFSTLEIQRTEQGDSAMYLCASSFGVDNEQFFGPGTRLTVL.

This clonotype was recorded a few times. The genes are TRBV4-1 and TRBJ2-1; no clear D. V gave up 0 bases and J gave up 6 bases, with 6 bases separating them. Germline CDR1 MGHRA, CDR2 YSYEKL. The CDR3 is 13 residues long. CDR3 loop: CASSQDIPNEQFF. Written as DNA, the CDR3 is TGCGCCAGCAGCCAAGATATTCCCAATGAGCAGTTCTTC.

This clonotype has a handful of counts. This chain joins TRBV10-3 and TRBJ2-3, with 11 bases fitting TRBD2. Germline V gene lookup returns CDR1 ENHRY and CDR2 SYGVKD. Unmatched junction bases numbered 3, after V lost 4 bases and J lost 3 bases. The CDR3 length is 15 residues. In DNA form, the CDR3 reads TGTGCCATCAGTGTTAGCGGGGGGGAAACAGATACGCAGTATTTT. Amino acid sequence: CAISVSGGETDTQYF.